A single sample gave rise to the 20 T cell receptor beta chains below, sequenced in a study of identical twins. In TCRdb, the 5' RACE reads were re-called with MiXCR into one record per CDR3 protein. Altogether around 230,000 distinct CDR3 sequences are present, 5.5% to 7.5% being singletons, with the ten largest covering about 14%. The sample was also linked to a second study, of T cells expressing NK-cell markers.

Sequencing used CD8+ T cells sorted from blood. The receptor source for this set is a woman aged 18-29 years in good health.

A few counts support this clonotype. The V and J genes are TRBV25-1 and TRBJ2-3; D call uncertain. V was pared by 6 bases and J by 6 bases, with 16 bases between. Per germline, CDR1 MGHDK and CDR2 SYGVNS. The CDR3 is 14 amino acids. CDR3: CASSVEVLSDTQYF. The DNA for the CDR3 is TGTGCCAGCAGCGTAGAGGTTTTGTCTGATACGCAGTATTTT.

In its sample, this clonotype was seen a few times. J is TRBJ2-5 and V is TRBV19; 9 positions match TRBD2. The CDR3 has 16 amino acids. After removal of 2 bases from V and 7 bases from J, the junction contained 11 bases not matched to a gene. Per the germline V gene, CDR1 is LNHDA and CDR2 is SQIVND (reference sequence). The DNA for the CDR3 is TGTGCCAGTAGTATACGGGGACTAGCTCGAATTCGGACCCAGTACTTC. This codes for CASSIRGLARIRTQYF. Full variable domain (rest looked up from reference TRBV19 and TRBJ2-5): DGGITQSPKYLFRKEGQNVTLSCEQNLNHDAMYWYRQDPGQGLRLIYYSQIVNDFQKGDIAEGYSVSREKKESFPLTVTSAQKNPTAFYLCASSIRGLARIRTQYFGPGTRLLVL.

The genes are TRBV3-1 and TRBJ2-3; 9 nucleotides line up with TRBD2. The V gene's germline CDR1 is LGHDT and CDR2 YNNKEL (reference sequence). The CDR3 has 21 amino acids. The V and J ends lost 0 bases and 0 bases, in that order; junction bases with no gene match: 16. CDR3 sequence: CASSQDPRLAETFTSTDTQYF. For the CDR3, the DNA is TGTGCCAGCAGCCAAGATCCGAGACTAGCGGAGACATTCACTAGCACAGATACGCAGTATTTT.

This clonotype was observed at least ten times. The rearrangement links TRBV10-3 to TRBJ2-1, with 8 bases that match TRBD2. With 3 bases clipped from V and 2 bases from J, the junction kept 6 bases outside the gene matches. This CDR3 is 16 amino acids long. The germline CDR1 and CDR2 sequences are ENHRY and SYGVKD. DNA for the CDR3: TGTGCCATCAGTGATAATAGCGGGACTGCCTACAATGAGCAGTTCTTC. It encodes CAISDNSGTAYNEQFF.

This clonotype was detected ten times or more. The J gene is TRBJ2-7, the V gene TRBV5-4; D is tentatively TRBD1 or TRBD2 (5 bases each). Germline loops: CDR1 SGHNT, CDR2 YYREEE (reference sequence). The CDR3 loop spans 14 amino acids. With 5 bases removed from V and 2 bases from J, the gap between germline ends came to 14 bases. The CDR3, as DNA: TGTGCCAGCAGTCGACGGGGCAGCCCCTACGAGCAGTACTTC. Translating it yields CASSRRGSPYEQYF.

This clonotype turned up a few times. The J gene is TRBJ2-1, the V gene TRBV20-1; the D gene is possibly TRBD2 (6 bases). Germline values: CDR1 DFQATT, CDR2 SNEGSKA (reference sequence). CDR3 length: 15 residues. Trimming left V 3 bases short and J 6 bases short, with 18 bases between. The CDR3, as DNA: TGCAGTGCTAGTCCATTTGGAGGGCCGGGCAATGAGCAGTTCTTC. This encodes CSASPFGGPGNEQFF.

The chain joins TRBV2 to TRBJ1-1; D perhaps matches TRBD1 (5 bases). Trimming took 7 bases from V and 1 from J, leaving 10 bases between them. The CDR3 is 13 residues long. Germline CDR1 and CDR2: SNHLY and FYNNEI. CDR3 in amino acids: CASKSGQNTEAFF. The CDR3 DNA reads as TGTGCCAGCAAGTCGGGGCAGAACACTGAAGCTTTCTTT.

The chain has TRBV19 and TRBJ2-5; weak D call: TRBD2 (5 bases). The CDR3 covers 16 residues. The V end lost 6 bases, the J end lost 3 bases, and 20 bases lay between the germline ends. Germline-derived CDR1 and CDR2 are LNHDA and SQIVND (reference sequence). The CDR3 sequence is CASRNKSRLAKETQYF. Here the CDR3 DNA reads TGTGCCAGTAGGAATAAGAGTAGGCTAGCTAAAGAGACCCAGTACTTC.

This clonotype occurred a few times. The rearrangement links TRBV9 to TRBJ2-5; no firm D call. CDR3 length: 13 residues. V was trimmed by 3 bases and J by 5 bases, leaving 11 bases between them. Per germline, CDR1 SGDLS and CDR2 YYNGEE. The CDR3 DNA reads TGTGCCAGCAGCGCCCCGAATCGCGAGACCCAGTACTTC. It specifies CASSAPNRETQYF.

The chain uses TRBV12-3 or TRBV12-4 and TRBJ2-7; no clear D. The CDR3 has 12 amino acids. With 3 bases removed from V and 3 bases from J, the gap between germline ends came to 6 bases. For the CDR3, the DNA is TGTGCCAGCAGTTTCACCCGCTACGAGCAGTACTTC. This encodes CASSFTRYEQYF.

V is TRBV27 and J is TRBJ2-1; possibly TRBD1 or TRBD2 for D (6 bases each). Germline V gene data show CDR1 as MNHEY and CDR2 as SMNVEV (reference sequence). Trimming cost V 5 bases and J 4 bases, with 18 bases left between them. CDR3 length: 16 amino acids. In nucleotides, the CDR3 is TGTGCCAGCAGTCTCGGCTTGGGGGGCACTTACAATGAGCAGTTCTTC. It encodes CASSLGLGGTYNEQFF.

The chain couples TRBV7-9 to TRBJ2-1; D remains unclear. The germline V and J ends were trimmed by 3 bases and 6 bases, with 6 bases remaining between them. The CDR3 sequence is 12 residues long. Germline values: CDR1 SEHNR, CDR2 FQNEAQ (reference sequence). The DNA of the CDR3 is TGTGCCAGCAGCTTTATCGTCAATGAGCAGTTCTTC. Its translation is CASSFIVNEQFF.

The table lists this clonotype with many counts. The J gene is TRBJ1-2, the V gene TRBV12-3 or TRBV12-4; D call uncertain. Trimming took 2 bases from V and 4 from J, leaving 11 bases between them. This CDR3 is built from 14 residues. The chain's CDR3 is CASSLNPTSYGYTF. Written as DNA, the CDR3 is TGTGCCAGCAGTTTAAACCCCACTAGCTATGGCTACACCTTC.

The gene calls are TRBV7-6 and TRBJ1-1, with D maybe TRBD1 (6 bases). The length of the CDR3 is 14 residues. Between the trimmed V and J ends, which lost 4 bases and 1 base, there was a span of 10 bases. Germline CDR1 SGHVS, CDR2 FNYEAQ. The CDR3 protein is CASSSGGQNTEAFF. CDR3 DNA sequence: TGTGCCAGCAGCTCCGGGGGACAGAACACTGAAGCTTTCTTT. The variable domain in full, with the rest retrieved from reference TRBV7-6 and TRBJ1-1, is GAGVSQSPRYKVTKRGQDVALRCDPISGHVSLYWYRQALGQGPEFLTYFNYEAQQDKSGLPNDRFSAERPEGSISTLTIQRTEQRDSAMYRCASSSGGQNTEAFFGQGTRLTVV.

The chain uses TRBV7-2 and TRBJ2-3; TRBD1 is a possible D gene (6 bases). Trimming removed 5 bases at V and 3 bases at J, with 15 bases between. The CDR3 has 15 residues. CDR1 SGHTA and CDR2 FQGNSA come from the germline V gene. DNA of the CDR3: TGTGCCAGCAGCGCTACAGGGATATTAACAGATACGCAGTATTTT. The encoded protein is CASSATGILTDTQYF.

V usage is TRBV12-3 or TRBV12-4 and J usage is TRBJ1-2, with 9 bases aligning to TRBD1. The CDR3 is 14 amino acids. V lost 5 bases to trimming and J lost 2 bases; unmatched junction nucleotides: 3. The DNA of the CDR3 is TGTGCCAGCAGTCCCGGACAGGGGAACTATGGCTACACCTTC. It encodes CASSPGQGNYGYTF.

The V call is TRBV5-6, the J call TRBJ2-7, with a possible D match to TRBD1 (6 bases). The V gene's germline CDR1 is SGHDT and CDR2 YYEEEE. There are 15 residues in the CDR3. With 4 bases removed from V and 7 bases from J, the gap between germline ends came to 21 bases. CDR3 amino acids: CASSADGQSLTEQYF. In DNA, the CDR3 is TGTGCCAGCAGCGCGGACGGACAGAGCTTGACGGAGCAGTACTTC. Together with reference TRBV5-6 and TRBJ2-7, the CDR3 gives the full variable domain: DAGVTQSPTHLIKTRGQQVTLRCSPKSGHDTVSWYQQALGQGPQFIFQYYEEEERQRGNFPDRFSGHQFPNYSSELNVNALLLGDSALYLCASSADGQSLTEQYFGPGTRLTVT.

This clonotype came up many times. The chain couples TRBV20-1 to TRBJ2-7; tentatively, D is TRBD2 (7 bases). Germline V gives CDR1 DFQATT, CDR2 SNEGSKA (reference sequence). This CDR3 spans 14 amino acids. The germline V and J ends were trimmed by 6 bases and 6 bases, with 21 bases remaining between them. The CDR3 loop reads CSAGGPAYPGEQYF. The CDR3, as DNA: TGCAGTGCGGGGGGGCCTGCCTACCCGGGCGAGCAGTACTTC.

There are many counts of this clonotype. The chain links TRBV6-5 to TRBJ2-7, with D unresolved. This CDR3 has 15 residues. From germline, CDR1 is MNHEY and CDR2 SVGAGI. Trimming pared 0 bases from V and 0 bases from J, leaving 9 bases between. CDR3 residues: CASSYSNSVSYEQYF. The CDR3 coding sequence is TGTGCCAGCAGTTACTCCAATTCAGTCTCCTACGAGCAGTACTTC.

CDR3 nucleotides: TGTGCCAGCAGGGAAATTTTGAACACTGAAGCTTTCTTT. This gives the protein CASREILNTEAFF. The genes are TRBV12-3 or TRBV12-4 and TRBJ1-1; D unresolved. This CDR3 spans 13 amino acids. V lost 6 bases to trimming and J lost 0 bases, with 8 bases between them.